This TCR beta chain comes out of a study of Ad26.COV2.S vaccination and SARS-CoV-2 variants (dated by TCRdb to about 2021). As for the study more broadly: Donors in the vaccine arm were drawn from COV1001, a phase I-IIa trial of Ad26.COV2.S in healthy adults that was multicentre, randomized, double-blind and placebo-controlled. Dosing of Ad26.COV2.S was intramuscular, at either 5x10^10 or 1x10^11 viral particles, delivered as one shot or as two shots spaced 56 days apart. TCRbeta repertoire sequencing was used to assess the specificity and breadth of SARS-CoV-2-reactive T cell receptors after Ad26.COV2.S vaccination. The TCR-sequenced set comprised about 32 samples: approximately 20 Ad26.COV2.S vaccine recipients, 5 placebo recipients and 8 SARS-CoV-2 convalescent individuals. Trial participants were randomized into five groups of five, in which low-dose or high-dose Ad26.COV2.S was given once or twice, or placebo was given on both occasions. Throughout the experiments and outcome assessment, investigators stayed blinded to trial group allocation.

As to this clone: Its antigen has not been determined. No quality values exist for individual bases; no much larger clone is one base distant.

The sample's treatment or condition, from its label and the paper: around 19 received Ad26.COV2.S at low or high dose, single or two shots; several received placebo; per-sample allocation not given. For vaccine and placebo recipients, repertoires were sequenced using samples collected on day 63 after the first injection. Between 29 July and 7 August 2020, Cohort 1b enrolled 25 adults aged 18-55 years at one site in Boston, USA. Ad26.COV2.S was a replication-incompetent adenovirus type 26 vector expressing a prefusion-stabilized SARS-CoV-2 spike protein from the original Wuhan strain. Results and caveats for the whole study, not just this receptor: After vaccination, spike-specific CD8+ and CD4+ T cell responses were reported to show substantial breadth. Spike-specific TCR breadth was higher in Ad26.COV2.S recipients than in placebo recipients (P = 0.0014). The authors noted that the TCR breadth and depth analyses may have underestimated total T cell responses. Vaccine and placebo recipients had similar non-spike TCR breadth, a finding consistent with the vaccine containing only spike. Comparing responses between vaccine doses or regimens was not something the study was powered to do.

The immunoSEQ Assay was used to sequence TCRbeta CDR3 regions. After extraction, genomic DNA underwent amplification by bias-controlled multiplex PCR, followed by high-throughput sequencing. The paper's data handling went like this. To quantify the absolute abundance of each unique TCRbeta CDR3 region, sequences were collapsed and filtered. T cell fraction was estimated by normalization of TCRbeta template counts to usable DNA, with usable DNA being measured through amplification of reference genes present in all nucleated cells. Repertoire TCRs were annotated as SARS-CoV-2-specific by exact matching of V gene, CDR3 amino acid sequence and J gene to a known reactive TCR set. The reference SARS-CoV-2 TCR set was obtained from MIRA and was filtered for enrichment in COVID-19-positive ImmuneCODE repertoires, whereby public or cross-reactive TCRs were removed. Drawing on the MIRA antigens, annotated TCRs were analysed further at the level of specific ORF or position within ORF. Breadth was defined as annotated unique rearrangements over total unique productive rearrangements; depth was the summed frequency of those rearrangements. Group comparisons of TCR breadth used two-sided Wilcoxon rank-sum tests. The clones in this table, taken by TCRdb from immuneACCESS, are in-frame only. Not every clone is retained; where verified, under half of the shortfall comes from an unresolved V gene, and the cause of the rest is unknown. V and J calls and clone size are given by that table; D and trimming were obtained from the DNA. The sample table contains more than 300,000 clones; only one count was recorded for roughly 86% of them. The top ten constitute around 1.9% of the sample.

The source of this sequence is a person between 18 and 65 years old who received the Ad26.COV2.S COVID-19 vaccine or a placebo. This specimen consisted of peripheral blood, obtained in a trial of Ad26.COV2.S vaccine versus placebo.

The CDR3 corresponds to CASSQVYSSGANVLTF. At the DNA level, the sequence is TGCGCCAGCAGCCAAGTTTACAGCTCTGGGGCCAACGTCCTGACTTTC. The V gene is TRBV4-3 and the J gene is TRBJ2-6; confidence is insufficient to name the D gene. Including cysteine and phenylalanine, the CDR3 has 16 amino acids. The sequence is cut down to CDR3 DNA, 48 bases in frame from base 1. Trimming removed 1 base from V and 0 bases from J, leaving 7 bases between the germline ends. Sequences LGHNA (CDR1) and YSLEER (CDR2) are obtained from the germline V gene.